A single sample gave rise to the 14 T cell receptor beta chains below, sequenced in a study of shared clonotypes between healthy human individuals. The data were produced by immunoSEQ multiplex PCR, yet TCRdb's version contains in-frame clones alone and is incomplete. The sample includes 450,000 or so clones, approximately 71% seen only once; the top ten take about 12%. The sample taken for sequencing was PBMCs. The receptors shown here come from a woman aged 40 to 50 in good health. Some clones in this sample may be carry-over from other donors' samples.

This clone was observed a single time. The CDR3 loop is CASGRSLNTEAFF. For the CDR3, the DNA is TGTGCCAGCGGTCGGAGTCTGAACACTGAAGCTTTCTTT. The rearrangement uses TRBV2 and TRBJ1-1; D is unclear. The germline V gene encodes CDR1 SNHLY and CDR2 FYNNEI. The CDR3 contains 13 residues. Trimming shortened V by 8 bases and J by 0 bases, and 10 bases separated the two germline ends.

This chain connects TRBV11-2 to TRBJ2-7, with a tentative D call TRBD2 (6 bases). Germline V lookup: CDR1 SGHAT, CDR2 FQNNGV. V shed 2 bases and J shed 0 bases, with 14 bases lying between them. The CDR3 loop spans 16 amino acids. The CDR3 sequence is CASSLWGVSSSYEQYF. CDR3 coding DNA: TGTGCCAGCAGCTTATGGGGGGTCTCGAGCTCCTACGAGCAGTACTTC.

The chain links TRBV6-1 to TRBJ1-5; D is perhaps TRBD1 (6 bases). Germline loops: CDR1 MNHNS, CDR2 SASEGT. The CDR3 contains 14 residues. The V gene lost 4 bases and the J gene lost 0 bases, with 7 bases spanning the gap. CDR3 amino acids: CASSVGGSNQPQHF. The CDR3 DNA follows: TGTGCCAGCAGTGTAGGGGGTAGCAATCAGCCCCAGCATTTT.

The rearrangement links TRBV5-1 to TRBJ1-2; D is unclear. The ends were cut back, 3 bases at V and 2 bases at J, with 2 bases in the middle. This CDR3 has 11 amino acids. CDR1 is SGHRS, CDR2 YFSETQ, per germline. CDR3 sequence (DNA): TGCGCCAGCAGCTCAAACTATGGCTACACCTTC. Its translation is CASSSNYGYTF.

This clone was counted ten times or more. Other nucleotide sequences from this sample produce the same CDR3. The chain carries TRBV28 and TRBJ2-7; 10 positions match TRBD2. This CDR3 region has 16 residues. Germline values: CDR1 MDHEN, CDR2 SYDVKM. The trim removed 2 bases at V and 7 bases at J, leaving 11 bases unmatched. The CDR3 DNA reads TGTGCCAGCAGTTTAGGGGCAGCTAGCGGGAGTTATGAGCAGTACTTC. It encodes CASSLGAASGSYEQYF.

This chain links TRBV11-2 with TRBJ2-2; possibly TRBD1 for D (6 bases). The germline gives CDR1 SGHAT, CDR2 FQNNGV. The CDR3 extends over 15 amino acids. V was shortened by 7 bases and J by 6 bases, with 18 bases between the two germline ends. In nucleotides, the CDR3 is TGTGCCAGCACCAGCAACGACAGGCAACCCGGGGAGCTGTTTTTT. It yields the protein CASTSNDRQPGELFF.

The gene calls are TRBV10-1 and TRBJ2-1, with 7 bases aligning to TRBD1. CDR3 size: 15 residues. Germline V gives CDR1 WNHNN, CDR2 SYGVQD (reference sequence). The junction had 3 bases not matched to a gene; V was cut back by 0 bases and J by 4 bases. For the CDR3, the DNA is TGCGCCAGCAGTGAGTCTAGGGGGCCTTACAATGAGCAGTTCTTC. It translates to CASSESRGPYNEQFF.

V and J are TRBV6-6 and TRBJ1-1; 9 positions match TRBD1. This CDR3 region has 15 residues. Losses at the gene ends were 6 bases for V and 5 bases for J; bases not matched to a gene: 10. Germline V gives CDR1 MNHNY, CDR2 SVGAGI (reference sequence). Here the CDR3 reads CASSPGTGSRTEAFF. In nucleotides, the CDR3 is TGTGCCAGCAGCCCTGGGACAGGGTCACGGACTGAAGCTTTCTTT.

V is TRBV15 and J is TRBJ1-4; D gene unclear. The CDR3 covers 14 residues. Germline V CDR1 and CDR2: LNHNV, YYDKDF (reference sequence). V was trimmed by 8 bases and J by 0 bases, leaving 10 bases between them. The CDR3 DNA is TGTGCCACCCGCCCCAGTGCAACTAATGAAAAACTGTTTTTT. Translation: CATRPSATNEKLFF.

The genes are TRBV9 and TRBJ1-4; D not resolved. Germline CDR1 SGDLS, CDR2 YYNGEE. Deletions cut 3 bases from V and 8 bases from J, with 11 bases between. The CDR3 is 13 amino acids. CDR3 region: CASSAGVGEKLFF. As DNA, the CDR3 is TGTGCCAGCAGCGCCGGGGTAGGGGAAAAACTGTTTTTT.

The chain couples TRBV5-1 to TRBJ2-2; D is perhaps TRBD2 (6 bases). The CDR3 sequence is 14 residues long. The ends were cut back, 5 bases at V and 2 bases at J, with 10 bases in the middle. Germline-derived CDR1 and CDR2 are SGHRS and YFSETQ. The CDR3, as DNA: TGCGCCAGCAGTTCCGGGACTAACACCGGGGAGCTGTTTTTT. Its translation: CASSSGTNTGELFF.

This chain joins TRBV29-1 and TRBJ2-6; no reliable D call. There are 14 residues in the CDR3. CDR1 is SQVTM and CDR2 is ANQGSEA in the germline V gene. V gave up 0 bases and J gave up 2 bases, with 5 bases separating them. The CDR3 protein is CSVEDSPGANVLTF. The CDR3 DNA reads TGCAGCGTTGAAGATTCCCCTGGGGCCAACGTCCTGACTTTC. Using reference TRBV29-1 and TRBJ2-6 for the parts outside the CDR3, the full variable domain is SAVISQKPSRDICQRGTSLTIQCQVDSQVTMMFWYRQQPGQSLTLIATANQGSEATYESGFVIDKFPISRPNLTFSTLTVSNMSPEDSSIYLCSVEDSPGANVLTFGAGSRLTVL.

The chain recombines TRBV7-2 with TRBJ2-1; D gene uncertain. V was trimmed by 2 bases and J by 5 bases, leaving 7 bases between them. This CDR3 is 13 amino acids long. CDR1 and CDR2 from the germline V gene are SGHTA and FQGNSA. DNA for the CDR3: TGTGCCAGCAGCTTAAGGTCTAACAATGAGCAGTTCTTC. This codes for CASSLRSNNEQFF.

The chain is built from TRBV5-8 and TRBJ2-1, with 8 bases matching TRBD2. Germline V gene sequence: CDR1 SGHTS, CDR2 YDEGEE. After removal of 1 base from V and 6 bases from J, the junction contained 9 bases not matched to a gene. CDR3 length: 16 amino acids. CDR3 region: CASSLWGTSRCNEQFF. The DNA for the CDR3 is TGTGCCAGCAGCTTGTGGGGGACTAGTAGGTGCAATGAGCAGTTCTTC.